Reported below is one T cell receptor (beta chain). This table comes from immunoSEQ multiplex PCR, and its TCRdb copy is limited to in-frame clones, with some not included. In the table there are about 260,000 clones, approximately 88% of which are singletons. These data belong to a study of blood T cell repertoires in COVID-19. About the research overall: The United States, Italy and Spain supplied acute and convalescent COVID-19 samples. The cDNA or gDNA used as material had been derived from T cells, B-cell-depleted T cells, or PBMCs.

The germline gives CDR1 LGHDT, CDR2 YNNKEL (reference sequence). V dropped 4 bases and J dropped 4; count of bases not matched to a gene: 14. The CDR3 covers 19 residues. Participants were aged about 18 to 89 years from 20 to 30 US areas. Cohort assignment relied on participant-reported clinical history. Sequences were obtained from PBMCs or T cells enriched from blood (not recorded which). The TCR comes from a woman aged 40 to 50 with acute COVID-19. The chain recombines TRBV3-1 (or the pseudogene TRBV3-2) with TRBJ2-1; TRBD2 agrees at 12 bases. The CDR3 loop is CASSPLRLAGDLLYNEQFF. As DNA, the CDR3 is TGTGCCAGCAGCCCCCTAAGACTAGCGGGAGACCTATTATACAATGAGCAGTTCTTC.